Listed here is a single T cell receptor beta chain. The sample is drawn from a study of blood T cell repertoires in COVID-19. Study at large: COVID-19 samples, acute and convalescent, were from the United States, Italy and Spain. PBMCs, B-cell-depleted T cells, or T cells were the source of the cDNA or gDNA that made up the material.

Original processing methods: Amplification of reference gene primers provided the estimated nucleated cell counts. Assay: immunoSEQ multiplex PCR; the TCRdb copy retains only in-frame clones and omits some. V, J and clone size are taken as reported in that table, and D and trimming were inferred from the DNA itself. The data show about 240,000 clones, roughly 87% seen once. Germline CDR1 LGHDT, CDR2 YNNKEL (reference sequence). The CDR3 loop spans 14 amino acids. V was shortened by 2 bases and J by 0 bases, with 7 bases between the two germline ends. Sequencing input: peripheral blood. This chain uses TRBV3-1 (or the pseudogene TRBV3-2) with TRBJ1-1; possibly TRBD1 for D (6 bases). This receptor was obtained from a man between 60 and 75 years old who had recovered from COVID-19. CDR3 bases: TGTGCCAGCAGCCAAAGACAGGTGAACACTGAAGCTTTCTTT. As protein: CASSQRQVNTEAFF.